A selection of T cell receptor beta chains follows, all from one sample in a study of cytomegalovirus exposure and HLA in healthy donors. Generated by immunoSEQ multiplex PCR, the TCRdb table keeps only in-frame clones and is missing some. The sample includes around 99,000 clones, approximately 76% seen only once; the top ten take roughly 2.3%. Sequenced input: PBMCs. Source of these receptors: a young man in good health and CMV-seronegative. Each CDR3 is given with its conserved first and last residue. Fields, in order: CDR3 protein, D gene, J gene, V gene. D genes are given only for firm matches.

cdr3_aa: CASSVAGTGYYEQYF
d_call: TRBD1
j_call: TRBJ2-7
v_call: TRBV7-9

cdr3_aa: CASSLGQMNTEAFF
d_call: -
j_call: TRBJ1-1
v_call: TRBV27

cdr3_aa: CASSPLSTNYGYTF
d_call: -
j_call: TRBJ1-2
v_call: TRBV6-5

cdr3_aa: CSVETGSGTEAFF
d_call: -
j_call: TRBJ1-1
v_call: TRBV29-1

cdr3_aa: CASSLASGAKRTDTQYF
d_call: -
j_call: TRBJ2-3
v_call: TRBV7-6

cdr3_aa: CASSQGLPVVYEQYF
d_call: -
j_call: TRBJ2-7
v_call: TRBV4-2

cdr3_aa: CASSGMGHSNTEAFF
d_call: -
j_call: TRBJ1-1
v_call: TRBV25-1

cdr3_aa: CASSVRTESGQPQHF
d_call: -
j_call: TRBJ1-5
v_call: TRBV2

cdr3_aa: CASQAGSEETQYF
d_call: -
j_call: TRBJ2-5
v_call: TRBV18

cdr3_aa: CASRSPGQGTGELFF
d_call: TRBD1
j_call: TRBJ2-2
v_call: TRBV11-2

cdr3_aa: CASSLGGRGSGQPQHF
d_call: -
j_call: TRBJ1-5
v_call: TRBV13

cdr3_aa: CASSPQINYGYTF
d_call: -
j_call: TRBJ1-2
v_call: TRBV7-9

cdr3_aa: CVRSLQNTGELFF
d_call: -
j_call: TRBJ2-2
v_call: TRBV7-5

cdr3_aa: CASSFLGRVGGTDTQYF
d_call: -
j_call: TRBJ2-3
v_call: TRBV5-4

cdr3_aa: CASSLEQIYNSPLHF
d_call: -
j_call: TRBJ1-6
v_call: TRBV7-8

cdr3_aa: CATSRDRQGGYTF
d_call: -
j_call: TRBJ1-2
v_call: TRBV15

cdr3_aa: CASSPRGYTF
d_call: -
j_call: TRBJ1-2
v_call: TRBV27

cdr3_aa: CAISQHQETQYF
d_call: -
j_call: TRBJ2-5
v_call: TRBV10-3